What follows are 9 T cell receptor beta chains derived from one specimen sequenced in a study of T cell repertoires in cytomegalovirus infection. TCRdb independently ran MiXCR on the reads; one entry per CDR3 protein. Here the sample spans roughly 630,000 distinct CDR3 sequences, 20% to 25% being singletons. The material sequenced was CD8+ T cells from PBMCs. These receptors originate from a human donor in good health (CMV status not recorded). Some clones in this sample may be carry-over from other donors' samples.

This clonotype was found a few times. The CDR3 nucleotides are TGTGCCATACAGGGGGCCGGCACCGGGGAGCTGTTTTTT. This translates into CAIQGAGTGELFF. The chain couples TRBV28 to TRBJ2-2; 9 bases match TRBD1. The J segment lost 4 bases and the V segment lost 10 bases, leaving 4 bases of the junction unmatched. Looked up from germline, CDR1 is MDHEN and CDR2 is SYDVKM. The length of the CDR3 is 13 residues.

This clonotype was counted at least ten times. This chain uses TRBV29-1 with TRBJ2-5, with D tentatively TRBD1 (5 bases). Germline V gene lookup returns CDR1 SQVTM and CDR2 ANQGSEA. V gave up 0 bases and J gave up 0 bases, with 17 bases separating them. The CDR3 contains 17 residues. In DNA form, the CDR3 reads TGCAGCGTTGAAGATCAAGGCTGGTCAGGGAACCAAGAGACCCAGTACTTC. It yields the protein CSVEDQGWSGNQETQYF.

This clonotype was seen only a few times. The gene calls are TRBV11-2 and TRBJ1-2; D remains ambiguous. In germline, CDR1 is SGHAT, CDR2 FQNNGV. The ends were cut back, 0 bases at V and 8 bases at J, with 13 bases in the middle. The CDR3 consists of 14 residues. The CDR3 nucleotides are TGTGCCAGCAGCTTAGATCAACGGGCAGAGGGCTACACCTTC. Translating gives CASSLDQRAEGYTF.

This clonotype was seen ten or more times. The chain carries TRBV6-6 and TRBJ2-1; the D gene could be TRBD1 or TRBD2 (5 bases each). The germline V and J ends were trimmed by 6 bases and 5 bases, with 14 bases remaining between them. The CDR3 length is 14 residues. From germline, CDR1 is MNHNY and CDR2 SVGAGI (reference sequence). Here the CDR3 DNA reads TGTGCCAGCAGACATACTAGAGGGGACAATGAGCAGTTCTTC. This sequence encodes CASRHTRGDNEQFF.

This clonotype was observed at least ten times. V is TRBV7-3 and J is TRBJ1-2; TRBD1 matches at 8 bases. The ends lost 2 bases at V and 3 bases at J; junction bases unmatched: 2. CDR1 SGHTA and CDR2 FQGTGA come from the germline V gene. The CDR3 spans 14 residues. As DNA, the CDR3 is TGTGCCAGCAGCTTAGGACAGGGAGACTATGGCTACACCTTC. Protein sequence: CASSLGQGDYGYTF.

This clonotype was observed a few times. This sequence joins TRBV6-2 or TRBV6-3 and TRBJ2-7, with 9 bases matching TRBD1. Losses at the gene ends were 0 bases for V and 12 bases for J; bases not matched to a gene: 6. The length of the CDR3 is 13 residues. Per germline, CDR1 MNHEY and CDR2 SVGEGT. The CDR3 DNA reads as TGTGCCAGCAGTTACTCCGGGACAGGGTTCCCGTACGTC. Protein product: CASSYSGTGFPYV.

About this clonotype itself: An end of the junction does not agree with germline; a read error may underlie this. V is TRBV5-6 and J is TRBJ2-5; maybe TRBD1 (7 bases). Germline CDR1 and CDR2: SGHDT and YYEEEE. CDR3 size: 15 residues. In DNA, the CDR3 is TGTACCAGCAGCGGGTGGGACAGCGGAGGGGAGACCCAGTACTTC. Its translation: CTSSGWDSGGETQYF.

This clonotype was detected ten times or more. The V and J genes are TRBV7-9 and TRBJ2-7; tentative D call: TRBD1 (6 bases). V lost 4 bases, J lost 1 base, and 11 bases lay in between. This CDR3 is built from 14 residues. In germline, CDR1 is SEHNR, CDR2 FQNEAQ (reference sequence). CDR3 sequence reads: CASSSGQWSYEQYF. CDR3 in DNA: TGTGCCAGCAGCTCAGGACAGTGGTCCTACGAGCAGTACTTC.

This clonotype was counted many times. The CDR3, as DNA: TGTGCCAGCAGCCTCCGGACAGGGGCCCGAAATGAGCAGTACTTC. The encoded protein is CASSLRTGARNEQYF. V usage is TRBV14 and J usage is TRBJ2-7, with 9 bases matching TRBD1. Germline trimming cut 4 bases from V and 7 bases from J; bases unmatched to any gene: 11. The CDR3 has 15 amino acids. CDR1 is SGHDN, CDR2 FVKESK, per germline.